This TCR beta chain originates from a study of blood T cell repertoires in COVID-19 (dated by TCRdb to 2018 to 2020). Turning to the overall study: Samples covering the acute and convalescent phases of COVID-19 were provided by collaborators in the United States, Italy and Spain. The material from the prospective study consisted of cDNA or gDNA derived from T cells, B-cell-depleted T cells, or PBMCs. Subjects who had been exposed to COVID-19, were actively infected with it, or had recovered from it provided the deeply sampled blood TCRbeta repertoires that made up the dataset. The repertoires were released in a freely available public database intended as a resource for research on the immune response to SARS-CoV-2. The samples were drawn from the first 160 participants of the ongoing ImmuneRACE study and from 1,254 subjects provided by 6 global collaborators. Nearly every sample came with metadata listing a de-identified subject ID, COVID-19 status, age in years and sex. Where HLA class I and class II types were available, the types were taken from metadata supplied by the sample provider, not from assay-based typing. Results the study describes overall, beyond this receptor: How much clinical and demographic metadata was included differed by source and by participant, and the metadata was provided uncurated.

TCRbeta CDR3 regions were amplified from genomic DNA by means of the immunoSEQ Assay, a bias-controlled multiplex PCR. Per the source publication's procedure: The number of nucleated cells in each sample was estimated by amplification of reference gene primers within the assay. To quantify the absolute abundance of each unique TCRbeta CDR3 rearrangement, sequence reads were collapsed and filtered. For each sample, productive Simpson clonality was calculated as the square root of Simpson's diversity index across productive rearrangements. The table was pulled from immuneACCESS by TCRdb, which kept in-frame rearrangements only. Such tables lose some clones; where checked, under half of the loss comes from unresolved V genes, and the rest has no known cause. V and J calls and clone size are copied from that table; D and trimming were computed from the DNA. In all, the sample holds 65,000 to 70,000 clones, and approximately 75% of those were seen once. The top ten hold 6.3% of the sample.

On this clone itself: Its antigen is not yet known. Base qualities are not at hand, and no much larger clone is one base apart.

CDR1 and CDR2, looked up from the germline V gene, are MDHEN and SYDVKM. Ends trimmed: V by 2 bases, J by 1 base; bases unmatched to a gene: 11. The CDR3, cysteine through phenylalanine, is 18 amino acids long. CDR3 DNA is the only sequence kept; it has 54 bases, read in frame from the first base. The collaborating institutions used their own protocols to collect whole blood in K2EDTA tubes. For TCRbeta analysis, collaborator samples were shipped as frozen whole blood, as isolated PBMCs, or as DNA extracted from either sample type. Sequences were obtained from peripheral blood. The chain joins TRBV28 to TRBJ1-2, with 9 bases aligning to TRBD1. This TCR came from a woman aged 60-75 years with acute or convalescent COVID-19. The bases read TGTGCCAGCAGTTTAACGGGGATGACAGGGGGTTATAACTATGGCTACACCTTC. Translated, it reads CASSLTGMTGGYNYGYTF.